The 2 T cell receptor beta chains presented below share a single source sample, sequenced in a study of T cell responses to AZD1222 COVID-19 vaccine. Profiling relied on immunoSEQ multiplex PCR, and the TCRdb table lists in-frame clones only, not all of them. The data contain some 110,000 clones, about 93% of them singletons. The sequences come from peripheral blood, collected on day 0 of AZD1222 vaccination. The receptors here all came from an adult in good health.

This rearrangement joins TRBV11-2 to TRBJ2-3; D perhaps matches TRBD1 (7 bases). The CDR3 length is 13 residues. Germline assignment: CDR1 SGHAT and CDR2 FQNNGV. Between the trimmed V and J ends, which lost 8 bases and 2 bases, there was a span of 11 bases. Here the CDR3 DNA reads TGTGCCAGCCGACAGGGACTCACAGATACGCAGTATTTT. This codes for CASRQGLTDTQYF.

This chain links TRBV6-5 with TRBJ1-1; TRBD1 is a possible D gene (6 bases). The CDR3 length is 14 residues. Trimming cost V 8 bases and J 3 bases, with 16 bases left between them. Germline V CDR1 and CDR2: MNHEY, SVGAGI. The CDR3 is CASHNGGGDTEAFF. CDR3 bases: TGTGCCAGCCATAACGGAGGGGGGGACACTGAAGCTTTCTTT.